This entry features one T cell receptor beta chain sequence. What it binds is unknown. Assay used: immunoSEQ multiplex PCR; TCRdb lists only in-frame clones, some missing. The sample has about 610,000 clones, approximately 97% seen once. Donors had no recently reported acute infections or vaccinations and were HIV-negative. The study separated CD4+ cells into CD45RA+ naive and CD45RA-negative memory subsets. The sample belongs to a study of shared clonotypes between healthy human individuals. The V end lost 10 bases, the J end lost 1 base, and 10 bases lay between the germline ends. Germline-derived CDR1 and CDR2 are MDHEN and SYDVKM. The length of the CDR3 is 12 residues. Findings and limits, study-wide: The study found about 5% of naive CD4 clonotypes shared across a few donors.

The sequenced material came from naive CD4+ T cells sorted from blood. Described subset: CD45RA+ positively selected. This TCR was sampled from a woman in her 30s in good health. The V gene is TRBV28, the J gene TRBJ1-1; D may be TRBD1 (5 bases). CDR3 in DNA: TGTGCCACAGGACACCAGAACACTGAAGCTTTCTTT. This encodes CATGHQNTEAFF.